Shown below are 8 T cell receptor beta chains from a single sample sequenced in a study of blood T cells in healthy people across ages. Combining a sample-barcoded 5' primer with a J-beta primer mix, a second PCR ran for roughly 7 to 12 cycles. From the 5' RACE reads, TCRdb called clonotypes with MiXCR, one entry per CDR3 protein. The table shows some 1.8 million distinct CDR3 sequences, with 30% to 40% occurring only once. The sequenced sample was blood. Receptor source: a human donor in good health.

V gene TRBV7-2 combines with J gene TRBJ1-2; D call uncertain. This CDR3 region has 16 residues. The V end lost 1 base, the J end lost 1 base, and 13 bases lay between the germline ends. In germline, CDR1 is SGHTA, CDR2 FQGNSA. CDR3 region: CASSLGLTRDNYGYTF. The CDR3 DNA follows: TGTGCCAGCAGCTTAGGACTGACGAGGGATAACTATGGCTACACCTTC.

The chain uses TRBV7-9 and TRBJ1-3; D unclear. This CDR3 contains 14 residues. V lost 0 bases, J lost 4 bases, and 7 bases lay in between. Germline CDR1 is SEHNR and CDR2 is FQNEAQ (reference sequence). The CDR3 is CASSLAVGGNTIYF. The CDR3 DNA follows: TGTGCCAGCAGCTTAGCGGTCGGGGGAAACACCATATATTTT.

There are many counts of this clonotype. The CDR3 nucleotides are TGCGCCAGCAGCCCCGACGTTTCGGATACGCAGTATTTT. Its protein is CASSPDVSDTQYF. The V call is TRBV5-1, the J call TRBJ2-3; the D is unclear. Germline loops: CDR1 SGHRS, CDR2 YFSETQ. The CDR3 is made up of 13 amino acids. Trimming removed 4 bases from V and 6 bases from J, with 12 bases in between.

This clonotype was picked up many times. This chain uses TRBV29-1 with TRBJ2-5, with D unclear. There are 11 residues in the CDR3. The V gene's germline CDR1 is SQVTM and CDR2 ANQGSEA. Deletions cut 7 bases from V and 4 bases from J, with 10 bases between. CDR3 in amino acids: CSGPKGETQYF. In DNA form, the CDR3 reads TGCAGCGGCCCTAAGGGAGAGACCCAGTACTTC.

This clonotype was counted only a few times. This rearrangement joins TRBV7-3 to TRBJ2-5; D may match TRBD1 or TRBD2 (5 bases each). V was shortened by 1 base and J by 4 bases, with 16 bases between the two germline ends. Germline V gene sequence: CDR1 SGHTA, CDR2 FQGTGA. The CDR3 runs 16 residues. The CDR3 sequence is CASSLSGGAIGETQYF. As DNA, the CDR3 is TGTGCCAGCAGCTTAAGTGGGGGAGCAATTGGAGAGACCCAGTACTTC. The full variable domain, rest sourced from reference TRBV7-3 and TRBJ2-5, is GAGVSQTPSNKVTEKGKYVELRCDPISGHTALYWYRQSLGQGPEFLIYFQGTGAADDSGLPNDRFFAVRPEGSVSTLKIQRTERGDSAVYLCASSLSGGAIGETQYFGPGTRLLVL.

This rearrangement joins TRBV14 to TRBJ1-6, with 7 nucleotides matching TRBD1. The CDR3 sequence is 14 residues long. The germline V gene has CDR1 SGHDN and CDR2 FVKESK. J was trimmed by 11 bases and V by 1 base; bases with no gene match: 5. The CDR3 sequence: CASSQVGGWAPLHF. The CDR3 DNA is TGTGCCAGCAGCCAAGTAGGGGGCTGGGCACCCCTCCACTTT.

This clonotype was seen a few times. The chain couples TRBV29-1 to TRBJ1-4, with D maybe TRBD1 (5 bases). This CDR3 region has 13 residues. Trimming cost V 6 bases and J 0 bases, with 8 bases left between them. CDR1 and CDR2 (germline): SQVTM, ANQGSEA. The CDR3 DNA is TGCAGCGTGACAGTTGCAACTAATGAAAAACTGTTTTTT. As protein: CSVTVATNEKLFF.

The rearrangement links TRBV6-2 or TRBV6-3 to TRBJ2-5, with 11 bases aligning to TRBD2. The CDR3 runs 14 residues. The ends lost 6 bases at V and 3 bases at J; junction bases unmatched: 3. Germline CDR1 reads MNHEY; CDR2 reads SVGEGT. The CDR3 spells CASRPGLAEETQYF. The CDR3, as DNA: TGTGCCAGCAGACCGGGACTAGCGGAAGAGACCCAGTACTTC.